The clone carrying this TCR beta chain was observed a few times. Its antigen is not known. This entry belongs to a study of beta chain features in type 1 diabetes. Points from the study as a whole: The study found that naive, central memory and Treg TCRB repertoires appeared more similar in patients than in healthy donors.

Germline V CDR1 and CDR2: MDHEN, SYDVKM. The CDR3 extends over 16 amino acids. J lost 1 base, V lost 6 bases, and 9 bases had no gene match. What was sequenced were expressed TCRB transcripts, since all of the isolated RNA had been reverse transcribed. An average of around 3.5 million reads was obtained for naive, central memory and regulatory T cell samples. Data came from immunoSEQ multiplex PCR; TCRdb stores just in-frame clones and leaves some out. Altogether 150,000 to 170,000 clones are present, 8.1% being singletons, with the ten largest covering 0.65%. Based on CD45RO/CCR7/CD25/CD127/CD95/CD27, CD4+ regulatory, stem cell-like memory, naive and central memory cells were sorted. Each sorted fraction was over 95% pure.

Specimen: central memory CD4+ T cells from blood. The source of this sequence is a man aged 18 to 29 in good health. V is TRBV28 and J is TRBJ2-7; 10 bases fit TRBD2. The CDR3 nucleotides read TGTGCCAGCAGCTCCTTAGCGGGAGGAAAGTCCTACGAGCAGTACTTC. It translates to CASSSLAGGKSYEQYF.